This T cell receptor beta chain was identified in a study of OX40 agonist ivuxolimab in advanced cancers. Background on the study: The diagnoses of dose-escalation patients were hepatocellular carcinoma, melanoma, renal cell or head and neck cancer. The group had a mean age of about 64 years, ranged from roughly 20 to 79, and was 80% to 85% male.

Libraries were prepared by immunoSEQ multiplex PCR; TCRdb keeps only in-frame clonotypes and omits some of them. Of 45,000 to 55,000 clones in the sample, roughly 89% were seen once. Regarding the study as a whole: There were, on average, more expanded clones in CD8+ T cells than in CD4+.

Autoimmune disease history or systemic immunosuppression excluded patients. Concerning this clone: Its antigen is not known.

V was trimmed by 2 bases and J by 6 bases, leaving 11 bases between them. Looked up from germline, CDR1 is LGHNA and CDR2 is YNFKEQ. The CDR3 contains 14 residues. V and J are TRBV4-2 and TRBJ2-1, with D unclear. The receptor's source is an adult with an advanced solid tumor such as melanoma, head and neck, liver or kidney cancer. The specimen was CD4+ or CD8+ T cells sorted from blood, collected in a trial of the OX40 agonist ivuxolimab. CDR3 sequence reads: CASSQFVVGNEQFF. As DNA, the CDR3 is TGTGCCAGCAGCCAATTCGTGGTGGGCAATGAGCAGTTCTTC.